These 27 T cell receptor beta chains share one sample of origin, sequenced in a study of blood T cell repertoires in COVID-19. Sequencing used immunoSEQ multiplex PCR; TCRdb keeps in-frame clones, though not all of them. The table lists roughly 230,000 clones, about 83% of them singletons. The sequenced material came from peripheral blood. The source is a man aged 40-50 years with active or convalescent COVID-19.

The rearrangement links TRBV6-5 to TRBJ1-5, with 9 positions matching TRBD1. This CDR3 is 14 amino acids long. In germline, CDR1 is MNHEY, CDR2 SVGAGI. V was pared by 4 bases and J by 9 bases, with 7 bases of the junction left unmatched. The CDR3 coding sequence is TGTGCCAGCAGTTCCGGGACAGGGAGGGGGCCCCAGCATTTT. Amino acids: CASSSGTGRGPQHF.

The chain combines TRBV5-1 with TRBJ2-7, with 8 bases fitting TRBD1. The CDR3 is 15 residues long. V was clipped by 3 bases and J by 5 bases; unmatched bases: 10. In germline, CDR1 is SGHRS, CDR2 YFSETQ. The CDR3 here is CASSWVTGGADEQYF. The CDR3 bases are TGCGCCAGCAGCTGGGTAACAGGGGGAGCGGACGAGCAGTACTTC.

This clone was observed a few times. The rearrangement links TRBV2 to TRBJ1-2; 7 positions match TRBD1. Germline trimming cut 8 bases from V and 4 bases from J; bases unmatched to any gene: 10. The germline V gene has CDR1 SNHLY and CDR2 FYNNEI. The CDR3 spans 14 residues. The CDR3 nucleotides are TGTGCCAGCTCCCGGGACAGTTCCCCCTATGGCTACACCTTC. This encodes CASSRDSSPYGYTF.

The chain recombines TRBV19 with TRBJ1-1; a weak D match, TRBD1 (6 bases). This CDR3 is 14 amino acids long. Germline V gene sequence: CDR1 LNHDA, CDR2 SQIVND (reference sequence). The V end was cut by 3 bases, the J end by 6 bases, with 14 bases between. For the CDR3, the DNA is TGTGCCAGTAGTATCCAGGGGATGTTCGCTGAAGCTTTCTTT. This codes for CASSIQGMFAEAFF.

The chain carries TRBV7-9 and TRBJ1-6; tentative D call: TRBD1 (6 bases). Trimming pared 5 bases from V and 5 bases from J, leaving 13 bases between. CDR1 and CDR2 (germline): SEHNR, FQNEAQ (reference sequence). This CDR3 region has 15 residues. CDR3 residues: CASSPQGEHNSPLHF. As DNA, the CDR3 is TGTGCCAGCAGCCCACAGGGCGAACATAATTCACCCCTCCACTTT.

The V call is TRBV3-1 (or the pseudogene TRBV3-2), the J call TRBJ1-1, with 11 bases fitting TRBD1. The J segment lost 4 bases and the V segment lost 4 bases, leaving 8 bases of the junction unmatched. The CDR3 covers 16 residues. CDR1 is LGHDT and CDR2 is YNNKEL in the germline V gene (reference sequence). CDR3 bases: TGTGCCAGCAGCCCGAGGACAGGGGGCTCGAGCACTGAAGCTTTCTTT. The encoded protein is CASSPRTGGSSTEAFF.

The DNA for the CDR3 is TGCGCCAGCAGCTTGGGTGCAGACAATAGCAATCAGCCCCAGCATTTT. This gives the protein CASSLGADNSNQPQHF. The chain links TRBV5-1 to TRBJ1-5; no firm D call. The V end was cut by 0 bases, the J end by 0 bases, with 10 bases between. The CDR3 loop spans 16 amino acids. Germline values: CDR1 SGHRS, CDR2 YFSETQ.

V gene TRBV2 combines with J gene TRBJ2-7, with D possibly being TRBD2 (6 bases). There are 13 residues in the CDR3. V was shortened by 6 bases and J by 4 bases, with 13 bases between the two germline ends. Looked up from germline, CDR1 is SNHLY and CDR2 is FYNNEI. CDR3 residues: CASRVGTSYEQYF. DNA of the CDR3: TGTGCCAGCAGGGTCGGGACTTCATACGAGCAGTACTTC.

The rearrangement links TRBV4-2 to TRBJ2-5; 7 nucleotides agree with TRBD2. The length of the CDR3 is 14 residues. V trimming: 0 bases; J trimming: 2 bases; junction bases outside the gene matches: 0. Germline assignment: CDR1 LGHNA and CDR2 YNFKEQ. The CDR3 DNA follows: TGTGCCAGCAGCCAAGAAGCGGGGCAAGAGACCCAGTACTTC. Amino acids: CASSQEAGQETQYF.

This clone has a single count. The V call is TRBV30, the J call TRBJ2-7, with TRBD2 matching 12 bases. The CDR3 spans 15 residues. The junction had 11 bases not matched to a gene; V was cut back by 5 bases and J by 6 bases. The germline V gene encodes CDR1 GTSNPN and CDR2 SVGIG (reference sequence). The DNA for the CDR3 is TGTGCCTGGCCCCCTCGGACTAGCGGGGAGTCCGAGCAGTACTTC. This codes for CAWPPRTSGESEQYF.

The chain combines TRBV4-3 with TRBJ2-1; D is undetermined. Germline loops: CDR1 LGHNA, CDR2 YSLEER. The length of the CDR3 is 15 residues. V was clipped by 0 bases and J by 8 bases, with 14 bases between them. CDR3 nucleotides: TGCGCCAGCAGCCAAGAGTCCGGAGCGTACCATGAGCAGTTCTTC. The encoded protein is CASSQESGAYHEQFF.

This sequence joins TRBV12-5 and TRBJ1-1, with D possibly matching TRBD1 (6 bases). V dropped 4 bases and J dropped 4 bases, with 13 bases sitting between them. The CDR3 is 14 amino acids. Germline-derived CDR1 and CDR2 are LGHNT and FRNRAP. CDR3 sequence (DNA): TGTGCTAGTGGTTCGCAGGGACAAGCCACTGAAGCTTTCTTT. Translating it yields CASGSQGQATEAFF. The full variable domain, in which reference TRBV12-5 and TRBJ1-1 provide the parts outside the CDR3, is DARVTQTPRHKVTEMGQEVTMRCQPILGHNTVFWYRQTMMQGLELLAYFRNRAPLDDSGMPKDRFSAEMPDATLATLKIQPSEPRDSAVYFCASGSQGQATEAFFGQGTRLTVV.

This chain connects TRBV12-3 or TRBV12-4 to TRBJ1-1, with D perhaps matching TRBD1 (6 bases). This CDR3 has 13 residues. V lost 7 bases to trimming and J lost 11 bases, with 20 bases between them. CDR3 in amino acids: CASTPAGEGRAFF. Here the CDR3 DNA reads TGTGCCAGCACTCCGGCAGGGGAGGGCCGGGCTTTCTTT.

The chain employs TRBV30 and TRBJ1-1; the D is unclear. Trimming removed 0 bases at V and 11 bases at J, with 16 bases between. CDR1 and CDR2 from the germline V gene are GTSNPN and SVGIG (reference sequence). The CDR3 has 13 amino acids. The DNA for the CDR3 is TGTGCCTGGAGTGTAGGGAGGGATATTGTGGCTTTCTTT. As protein: CAWSVGRDIVAFF.

The rearrangement joins TRBV12-3 or TRBV12-4 to TRBJ2-7, with 9 nucleotides matching TRBD1. V was pared by 6 bases and J by 5 bases, with 5 bases of the junction left unmatched. The CDR3 covers 13 residues. The DNA for the CDR3 is TGTGCCAGCAGCTATACAGGGGGCGACGAGCAGTACTTC. Protein: CASSYTGGDEQYF.

This clone was observed a handful of times. The V call is TRBV10-2, the J call TRBJ2-2; 7 bases line up with TRBD2. The CDR3 has 17 amino acids. In germline, CDR1 is WSHSY, CDR2 SAAADI. V shed 3 bases and J 2 bases; nucleotides not matched to a gene: 9. This CDR3 reads CASSDLGLVRNTGELFF. CDR3 DNA: TGCGCCAGCAGTGACCTCGGACTAGTGCGAAACACCGGGGAGCTGTTTTTT.

The V gene is TRBV7-9, the J gene TRBJ2-2; weak D call: TRBD1 (5 bases). The CDR3 is 15 residues long. The germline CDR1 and CDR2 sequences are SEHNR and FQNEAQ (reference sequence). The germline V and J ends were trimmed by 1 base and 2 bases, with 8 bases remaining between them. The CDR3 loop is CASSLGGGNTGELFF. CDR3 nucleotide sequence: TGTGCCAGCAGCTTAGGGGGCGGAAACACCGGGGAGCTGTTTTTT.

This clone was picked up many times. The chain uses TRBV11-3 and TRBJ2-7, with D possibly TRBD1 on 5 matching bases. V lost 0 bases and J lost 3, with 12 bases in between. This CDR3 spans 15 amino acids. Germline V CDR1 and CDR2: SGHNT, YENEEA. CDR3 sequence: CASSLEFWGSYEQYF. DNA for the CDR3: TGTGCCAGCAGCTTAGAATTCTGGGGCAGCTACGAGCAGTACTTC.

This clone showed up just a few times. The chain employs TRBV30 and TRBJ2-1; D call uncertain. The ends were cut back, 3 bases at V and 4 bases at J, with 19 bases in the middle. This CDR3 is 16 amino acids long. In germline, CDR1 is GTSNPN, CDR2 SVGIG (reference sequence). CDR3 residues: CAWRDPRLSQYNEQFF. DNA for the CDR3: TGTGCCTGGAGGGATCCGCGACTGAGCCAATACAATGAGCAGTTCTTC. Drawing the rest from reference TRBV30 and TRBJ2-1, the complete variable domain is SQTIHQWPATLVQPVGSPLSLECTVEGTSNPNLYWYRQAAGRGLQLLFYSVGIGQISSEVPQNLSASRPQDRQFILSSKKLLLSDSGFYLCAWRDPRLSQYNEQFFGPGTRLTVL.

This sequence joins TRBV27 and TRBJ1-1; TRBD1 matches 9 bases. V gave up 7 bases and J gave up 7 bases; unmatched junction bases: 10. Germline values: CDR1 MNHEY, CDR2 SMNVEV (reference sequence). The CDR3 loop spans 14 amino acids. This CDR3 reads CASTLDRGIGEAFF. The CDR3, as DNA: TGTGCCAGCACCTTGGACAGGGGAATAGGTGAAGCTTTCTTT.

The rearrangement links TRBV7-9 to TRBJ2-1, with 12 bases matching TRBD2. CDR1 and CDR2 from the germline V gene are SEHNR and FQNEAQ (reference sequence). The ends lost 6 bases at V and 9 bases at J; junction bases unmatched: 6. The CDR3 loop spans 14 amino acids. DNA for the CDR3: TGTGCCAGCAGGAGACTAGCGGGAGACGGTGAGCAGTTCTTC. It yields the protein CASRRLAGDGEQFF.

The chain recombines TRBV19 with TRBJ2-7; 14 positions match TRBD2. V lost 4 bases, J lost 6 bases, and 5 bases stayed unmatched. Germline-derived CDR1 and CDR2 are LNHDA and SQIVND (reference sequence). The length of the CDR3 is 15 residues. CDR3 in DNA: TGTGCCAGTAGTACCACGGGACTAGCGGGAGCCGAGCAGTACTTC. It codes for CASSTTGLAGAEQYF.

Here the CDR3 DNA reads TGTGCCACCAGAGGGGAAAGCGGGATCCTCGGAACTGAAGCTTTCTTT. It translates to CATRGESGILGTEAFF. The V gene is TRBV15, the J gene TRBJ1-1, with a possible D match to TRBD1 (5 bases). The CDR3 covers 16 residues. Trimming took 6 bases from V and 5 from J, leaving 22 bases between them. Germline loops: CDR1 LNHNV, CDR2 YYDKDF (reference sequence).

This clone was recorded a few times. The V gene is TRBV24-1, the J gene TRBJ1-2, with TRBD1 matching over 7 bases. V was pared by 2 bases and J by 4 bases, with 0 bases of the junction left unmatched. CDR1 is KGHDR, CDR2 SFDVKD, per germline. The CDR3 extends over 13 amino acids. The CDR3 nucleotides are TGTGCCACCAGTGATTGGGACAGCTATGGCTACACCTTC. Protein: CATSDWDSYGYTF.

This sequence joins TRBV9 and TRBJ2-7; the D gene is possibly TRBD1 (5 bases). Deletions cut 3 bases from V and 0 bases from J, with 13 bases between. Germline CDR1 reads SGDLS; CDR2 reads YYNGEE. The CDR3 covers 15 residues. In DNA form, the CDR3 reads TGTGCCAGCAGCGAGGGGCCTCTAGGCTCCTACGAGCAGTACTTC. Amino acids: CASSEGPLGSYEQYF.

This clone has just one count. V usage is TRBV21-1 and J usage is TRBJ1-1; the table's D call, TRBD1, has no DNA check behind it. TRBV21-1 corresponds to a pseudogene. The CDR3 has 14 residues. In DNA form, the CDR3 reads TGTGCCAGCACCCTGCGCAGGGTAAACACTGAAGCTTTCTTT. Its protein product is CASTLRRVNTEAFF.

V usage is TRBV7-6 and J usage is TRBJ2-5, with 13 bases fitting TRBD2. Germline loops: CDR1 SGHVS, CDR2 FNYEAQ. V trimming: 5 bases; J trimming: 1 base; junction bases outside the gene matches: 4. The CDR3 length is 16 residues. Written as DNA, the CDR3 is TGTGCCAGCAGCCTCGGACTAGCGGGAGTCCAAGAGACCCAGTACTTC. This encodes CASSLGLAGVQETQYF.